These 18 T cell receptor beta chains were sequenced from one sample in a study of T cell responses to AZD1222 COVID-19 vaccine. Libraries were prepared by immunoSEQ multiplex PCR; TCRdb keeps only in-frame clonotypes and omits some of them. This table has about 18,000 clones, roughly 89% appearing once. The sample was peripheral blood, taken 28 days after the second AZD1222 dose. The source of these receptors is an adult who received the AZD1222 COVID-19 vaccine.

The chain joins TRBV9 to TRBJ2-5; TRBD2 is a possible D gene (5 bases). There are 15 residues in the CDR3. V gave up 6 bases and J gave up 4 bases, with 19 bases separating them. Germline assignment: CDR1 SGDLS and CDR2 YYNGEE. The CDR3 DNA reads as TGTGCCAGCACCAAGGCGGGCGGTGGCGGAGAGACCCAGTACTTC. This sequence encodes CASTKAGGGGETQYF.

This chain joins TRBV5-4 and TRBJ2-1, with 10 bases aligning to TRBD2. Per the germline V gene, CDR1 is SGHNT and CDR2 is YYREEE (reference sequence). V shed 4 bases and J 4 bases; nucleotides not matched to a gene: 5. The CDR3 runs to 15 residues. CDR3 amino acids: CASSPGLADYNEQFF. In nucleotides, the CDR3 is TGTGCCAGCAGCCCCGGACTAGCGGATTACAATGAGCAGTTCTTC.

The V call is TRBV6-5, the J call TRBJ1-6; 9 positions agree with TRBD1. Trimming took 5 bases from V and 10 from J; bases not matched to a gene: 9. This CDR3 is 15 amino acids long. CDR1 MNHEY and CDR2 SVGAGI come from the germline V gene. The CDR3: CASSNLGQGRSPLHF. Written as DNA, the CDR3 is TGTGCCAGCAGTAATTTAGGACAGGGGCGGTCACCCCTCCACTTT.

The rearrangement links TRBV19 to TRBJ1-5, with 7 bases aligning to TRBD1. CDR3 length: 15 amino acids. Germline-derived CDR1 and CDR2 are LNHDA and SQIVND (reference sequence). Trimming took 7 bases from V and 5 from J; bases not matched to a gene: 11. The CDR3 region is CASTDYGTVDQPQHF. The CDR3 nucleotides read TGTGCCAGTACTGATTACGGGACAGTCGATCAGCCCCAGCATTTT.

The chain is built from TRBV4-1 and TRBJ2-5; 12 bases agree with TRBD1. After removal of 1 base from V and 4 bases from J, the junction contained 7 bases not matched to a gene. The germline CDR1 and CDR2 sequences are MGHRA and YSYEKL. This CDR3 is built from 17 residues. The CDR3 DNA is TGCGCCAGCAGCCAAGTTTACGGGACAGGGGGCCTAGAGACCCAGTACTTC. Amino acid sequence: CASSQVYGTGGLETQYF.

This sequence joins TRBV20-1 and TRBJ1-2; D is ambiguous. Trimming cost V 3 bases and J 3 bases, with 11 bases left between them. The CDR3 totals 13 residues. Germline values: CDR1 DFQATT, CDR2 SNEGSKA (reference sequence). Here the CDR3 reads CSASTDRDYGYTF. The CDR3 nucleotides read TGCAGTGCTAGTACGGATCGGGACTATGGCTACACCTTC.

J is TRBJ2-3 and V is TRBV10-3; the match to TRBD2 covers 11 bases. The CDR3 is made up of 15 amino acids. CDR1 ENHRY and CDR2 SYGVKD come from the germline V gene. Trimming cost V 7 bases and J 4 bases; bases outside gene matches: 7. The CDR3 DNA reads as TGTGCCATCAATAGCGGGGGGGCCGTAGCAGATACGCAGTATTTT. This translates into CAINSGGAVADTQYF.

This chain joins TRBV7-7 and TRBJ2-3; tentatively, D is TRBD1 (7 bases). The CDR3 is 15 residues long. Germline CDR1 SSHAT, CDR2 FNYEAQ (reference sequence). Trimming cost V 5 bases and J 4 bases, with 16 bases left between them. As DNA, the CDR3 is TGTGCCAGCAGCCCAAGCGGGCAGGGGGCAGATACGCAGTATTTT. It translates to CASSPSGQGADTQYF.

This clone showed up just once. The CDR3 sequence: CASSDRPTGATGELFF. The CDR3 DNA reads TGTGCCAGCAGTGACCGCCCGACAGGGGCCACCGGGGAGCTGTTTTTT. The chain combines TRBV6-1 with TRBJ2-2; 8 nucleotides match TRBD1. The CDR3 covers 16 residues. Germline V CDR1 and CDR2: MNHNS, SASEGT. J gave up 4 bases and V 3 bases, and 7 bases lay outside the gene matches.

This chain connects TRBV3-1 (or the pseudogene TRBV3-2) to TRBJ2-1, with TRBD2 as a possible D gene (5 bases). The CDR3 covers 14 residues. V lost 4 bases and J lost 12, with 19 bases in between. Germline V gene sequence: CDR1 LGHDT, CDR2 YNNKEL (reference sequence). CDR3 protein: CASSPLSDSAGQFF. DNA of the CDR3: TGTGCCAGCAGCCCTTTATCGGACTCCGCTGGGCAGTTCTTC.

The genes are TRBV2 and TRBJ1-1; D not resolved. The CDR3 is 14 amino acids. V dropped 6 bases and J dropped 4 bases, with 15 bases sitting between them. Germline loops: CDR1 SNHLY, CDR2 FYNNEI. Written as DNA, the CDR3 is TGTGCCAGCAGACGCCCCGGGCCGGGCACTGAAGCTTTCTTT. As protein: CASRRPGPGTEAFF.

This rearrangement joins TRBV19 to TRBJ2-3, with 15 bases aligning to TRBD2. The V gene's germline CDR1 is LNHDA and CDR2 SQIVND (reference sequence). V was clipped by 8 bases and J by 6 bases; unmatched bases: 9. This CDR3 is built from 16 residues. The CDR3 loop is CASGLAGGIHKDTQYF. Written as DNA, the CDR3 is TGTGCCAGTGGACTAGCGGGGGGGATTCACAAGGATACGCAGTATTTT.

V is TRBV6-6 and J is TRBJ1-6; D might be TRBD1 (5 bases). Trimming removed 5 bases from V and 6 bases from J, with 26 bases in between. CDR3 length: 19 amino acids. The germline CDR1 and CDR2 sequences are MNHNY and SVGAGI (reference sequence). This chain's CDR3 is CASSPLPQVGPIRNSPLHF. The CDR3 DNA reads as TGTGCCAGCAGTCCTCTCCCCCAGGTGGGACCAATCCGTAATTCACCCCTCCACTTT.

The chain carries TRBV28 and TRBJ1-2; possible D gene TRBD1, 5 bases. The CDR3 sequence is 11 residues long. Germline V CDR1 and CDR2: MDHEN, SYDVKM. The ends were cut back, 8 bases at V and 4 bases at J, with 8 bases in the middle. The CDR3 loop is CASVQGYGYTF. The CDR3 bases are TGTGCCAGCGTCCAGGGCTATGGCTACACCTTC.

The rearrangement uses TRBV10-3 and TRBJ1-2; tentative D call: TRBD1 (5 bases). The CDR3 consists of 12 residues. Germline CDR1 ENHRY, CDR2 SYGVKD. V was trimmed by 2 bases and J by 6 bases, leaving 7 bases between them. CDR3 residues: CAISEGGNGYTF. The CDR3 coding sequence is TGTGCCATCAGTGAGGGGGGGAATGGCTACACCTTC.

V usage is TRBV28 and J usage is TRBJ1-2; D gene ambiguous. This CDR3 has 12 residues. CDR1 is MDHEN, CDR2 SYDVKM, per germline. With 6 bases removed from V and 7 bases from J, the gap between germline ends came to 12 bases. CDR3 DNA sequence: TGTGCCAGCAGATACATAACCCGTGGCTACACCTTC. This encodes CASRYITRGYTF.

The chain employs TRBV2 and TRBJ2-5, with 8 bases identical to TRBD2. Per the germline V gene, CDR1 is SNHLY and CDR2 is FYNNEI. This CDR3 region has 18 residues. Germline trimming cut 3 bases from V and 2 bases from J; bases unmatched to any gene: 14. The CDR3 protein is CASSDSNWTSQAQETQYF. CDR3 coding DNA: TGTGCCAGCAGTGACTCGAATTGGACTAGCCAAGCGCAAGAGACCCAGTACTTC.

V gene TRBV5-4 combines with J gene TRBJ1-1; 8 bases agree with TRBD1. Germline CDR1 SGHNT, CDR2 YYREEE (reference sequence). J was trimmed by 1 base and V by 4 bases; bases with no gene match: 3. The CDR3 is 14 amino acids. CDR3 loop: CASSDGQGNTEAFF. DNA of the CDR3: TGTGCCAGCAGCGACGGACAGGGGAACACTGAAGCTTTCTTT.